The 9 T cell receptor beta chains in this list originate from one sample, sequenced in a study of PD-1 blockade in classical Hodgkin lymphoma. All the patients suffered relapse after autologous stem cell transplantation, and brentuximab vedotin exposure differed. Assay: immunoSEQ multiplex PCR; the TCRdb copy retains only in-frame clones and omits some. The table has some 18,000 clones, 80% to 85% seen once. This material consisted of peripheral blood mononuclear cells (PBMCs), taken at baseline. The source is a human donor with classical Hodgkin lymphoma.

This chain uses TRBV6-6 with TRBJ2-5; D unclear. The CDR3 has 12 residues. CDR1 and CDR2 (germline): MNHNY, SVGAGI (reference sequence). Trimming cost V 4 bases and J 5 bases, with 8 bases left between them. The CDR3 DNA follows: TGTGCCAGCAGTTCCGACTGGGAGACCCAGTACTTC. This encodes CASSSDWETQYF.

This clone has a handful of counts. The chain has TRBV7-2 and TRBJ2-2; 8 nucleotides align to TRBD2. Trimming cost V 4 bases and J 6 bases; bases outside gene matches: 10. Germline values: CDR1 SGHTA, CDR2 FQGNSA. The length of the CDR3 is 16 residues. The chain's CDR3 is CASSSSTSAGAGELFF. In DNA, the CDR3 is TGTGCCAGCAGCTCGTCGACTAGCGCCGGGGCCGGGGAGCTGTTTTTT.

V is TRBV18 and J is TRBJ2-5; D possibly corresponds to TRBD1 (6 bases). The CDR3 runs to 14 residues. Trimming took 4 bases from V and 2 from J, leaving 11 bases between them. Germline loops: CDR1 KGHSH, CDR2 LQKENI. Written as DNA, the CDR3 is TGTGCCAGCTCACTGAGACAGGCTCAAGAGACCCAGTACTTC. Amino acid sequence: CASSLRQAQETQYF.

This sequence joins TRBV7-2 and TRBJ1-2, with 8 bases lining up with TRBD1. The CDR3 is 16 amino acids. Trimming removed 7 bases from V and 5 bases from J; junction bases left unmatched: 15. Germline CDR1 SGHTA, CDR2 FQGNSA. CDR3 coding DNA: TGTGCCAGCACCCTCGCCCCCGCAGGGGGCAGGTATGGCTACACCTTC. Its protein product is CASTLAPAGGRYGYTF.

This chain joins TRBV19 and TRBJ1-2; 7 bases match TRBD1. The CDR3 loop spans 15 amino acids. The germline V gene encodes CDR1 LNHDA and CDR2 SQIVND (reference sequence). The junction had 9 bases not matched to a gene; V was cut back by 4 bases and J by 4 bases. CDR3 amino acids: CASSNRLTGSYGYTF. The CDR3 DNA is TGTGCCAGTAGTAACCGCCTGACAGGGAGCTATGGCTACACCTTC.

The CDR3 loop reads CASSESGDTQYF. Here the CDR3 DNA reads TGTGCCAGCAGTGAATCTGGAGATACGCAGTATTTT. V and J are TRBV6-1 and TRBJ2-3, with unresolved D. The germline V and J ends were trimmed by 2 bases and 5 bases, with 5 bases remaining between them. This CDR3 contains 12 residues. The germline gives CDR1 MNHNS, CDR2 SASEGT.

The CDR3 bases are TGCGCCAGCAGTGAGTCAGGCAGGGCCCAGTACTTC. This sequence encodes CASSESGRAQYF. The V gene is TRBV10-2, the J gene TRBJ2-5; D possibly corresponds to TRBD1 (5 bases). V was pared by 0 bases and J by 9 bases, with 8 bases between. CDR1 is WSHSY, CDR2 SAAADI, per germline. The CDR3 runs to 12 residues.

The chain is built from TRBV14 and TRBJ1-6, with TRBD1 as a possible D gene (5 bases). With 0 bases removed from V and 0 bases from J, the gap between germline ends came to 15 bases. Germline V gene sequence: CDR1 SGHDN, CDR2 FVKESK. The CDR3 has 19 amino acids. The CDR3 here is CASSQDRPGQSSYNSPLHF. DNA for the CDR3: TGTGCCAGCAGCCAAGATCGTCCGGGGCAGAGCTCCTATAATTCACCCCTCCACTTT.

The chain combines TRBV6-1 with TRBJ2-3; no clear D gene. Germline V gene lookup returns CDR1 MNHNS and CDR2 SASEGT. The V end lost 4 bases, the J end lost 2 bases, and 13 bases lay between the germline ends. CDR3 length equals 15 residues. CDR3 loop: CASSGSGLSTDTQYF. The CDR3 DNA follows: TGTGCCAGCAGTGGAAGTGGTTTGTCCACAGATACGCAGTATTTT.